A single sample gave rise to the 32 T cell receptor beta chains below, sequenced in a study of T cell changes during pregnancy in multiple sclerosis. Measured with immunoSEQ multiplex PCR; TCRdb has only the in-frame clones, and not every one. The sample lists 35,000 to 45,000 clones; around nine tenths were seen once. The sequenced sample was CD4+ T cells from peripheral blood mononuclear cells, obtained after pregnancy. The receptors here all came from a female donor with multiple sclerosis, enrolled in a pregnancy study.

The CDR3 loop reads CASSRQGGDEKLFF. The CDR3 bases are TGCGCCAGCAGTCGTCAGGGAGGGGATGAAAAACTGTTTTTT. V gene TRBV4-1 combines with J gene TRBJ1-4; possibly TRBD1 for D (5 bases). This CDR3 is 14 amino acids long. Trimming took off 6 bases at V and 6 bases at J, with 14 bases between the two ends. Germline CDR1 MGHRA, CDR2 YSYEKL.

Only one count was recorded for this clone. DNA of the CDR3: TGTGCCAGCAGTGAGAGGGTCAGCACAGATACGCAGTATTTT. Amino acid sequence: CASSERVSTDTQYF. This chain links TRBV2 with TRBJ2-3; a weak D match, TRBD2 (5 bases). This CDR3 spans 14 amino acids. Germline lookup yields CDR1 SNHLY and CDR2 FYNNEI. V was clipped by 3 bases and J by 0 bases, with 7 bases between them.

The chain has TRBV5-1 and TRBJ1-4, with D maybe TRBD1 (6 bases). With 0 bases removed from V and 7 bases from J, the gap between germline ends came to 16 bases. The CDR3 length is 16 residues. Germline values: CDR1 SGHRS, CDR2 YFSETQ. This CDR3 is CASSLGATGTGEKLFF. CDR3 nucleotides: TGCGCCAGCAGCTTGGGAGCGACAGGTACGGGTGAAAAACTGTTTTTT.

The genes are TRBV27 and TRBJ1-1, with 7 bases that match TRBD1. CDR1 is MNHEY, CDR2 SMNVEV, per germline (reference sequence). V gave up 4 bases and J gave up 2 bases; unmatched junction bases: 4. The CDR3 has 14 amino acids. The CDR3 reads CASSYRDSNTEAFF. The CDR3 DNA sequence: TGTGCCAGCAGTTACCGGGACAGTAACACTGAAGCTTTCTTT.

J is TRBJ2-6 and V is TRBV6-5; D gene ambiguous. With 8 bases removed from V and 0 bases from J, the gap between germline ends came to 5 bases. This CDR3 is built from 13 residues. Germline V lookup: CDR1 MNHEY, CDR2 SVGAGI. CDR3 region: CASLPSGANVLTF. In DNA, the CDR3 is TGTGCCAGCCTACCCTCTGGGGCCAACGTCCTGACTTTC.

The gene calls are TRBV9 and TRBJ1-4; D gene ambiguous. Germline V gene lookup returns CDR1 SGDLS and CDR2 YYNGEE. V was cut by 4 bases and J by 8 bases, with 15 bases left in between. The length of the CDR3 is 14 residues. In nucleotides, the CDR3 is TGTGCCAGCAGCCCTAGGGAGGTGAGGGAAAAACTGTTTTTT. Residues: CASSPREVREKLFF. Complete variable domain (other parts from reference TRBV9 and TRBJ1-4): DSGVTQTPKHLITATGQRVTLRCSPRSGDLSVYWYQQSLDQGLQFLIQYYNGEERAKGNILERFSAQQFPDLHSELNLSSLELGDSALYFCASSPREVREKLFFGSGTQLSVL.

This chain's CDR3 is CASSLGLQETQYF. The CDR3, as DNA: TGTGCCAGCAGCTTAGGACTCCAAGAGACCCAGTACTTC. The gene calls are TRBV11-3 and TRBJ2-5, with D unclear. The length of the CDR3 is 13 residues. V lost 1 base and J lost 1, with 4 bases in between. Germline CDR1 SGHNT, CDR2 YENEEA. Looking up the rest from reference TRBV11-3 and TRBJ2-5 gives the full variable domain: EAGVVQSPRYKIIEKKQPVAFWCNPISGHNTLYWYLQNLGQGPELLIRYENEEAVDDSQLPKDRFSAERLKGVDSTLKIQPAELGDSAVYLCASSLGLQETQYFGPGTRLLVL.

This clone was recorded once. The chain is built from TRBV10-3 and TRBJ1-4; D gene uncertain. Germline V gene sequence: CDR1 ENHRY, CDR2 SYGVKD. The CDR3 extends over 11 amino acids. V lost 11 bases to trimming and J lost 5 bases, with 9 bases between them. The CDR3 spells CASRGNEKLFF. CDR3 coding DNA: TGTGCCTCCCGAGGGAATGAAAAACTGTTTTTT.

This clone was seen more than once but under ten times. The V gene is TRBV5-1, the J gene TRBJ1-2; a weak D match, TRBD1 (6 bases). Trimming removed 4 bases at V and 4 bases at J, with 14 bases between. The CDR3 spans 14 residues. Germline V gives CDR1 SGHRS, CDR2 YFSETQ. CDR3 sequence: CASSRHMDSYGYTF. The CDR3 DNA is TGCGCCAGCAGCCGACATATGGACAGCTATGGCTACACCTTC.

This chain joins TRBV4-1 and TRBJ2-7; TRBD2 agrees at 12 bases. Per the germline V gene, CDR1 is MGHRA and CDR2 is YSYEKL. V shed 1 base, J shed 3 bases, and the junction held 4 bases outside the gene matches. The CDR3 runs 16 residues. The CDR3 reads CASSQGLAGDLYEQYF. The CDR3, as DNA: TGCGCCAGCAGCCAAGGACTAGCGGGGGATCTCTACGAGCAGTACTTC.

The CDR3 DNA reads TGTGCCAGCAGTCCTGGCAATCAGCCCCAGCATTTT. This encodes CASSPGNQPQHF. The chain couples TRBV2 to TRBJ1-5; D is uncertain. CDR1 and CDR2 from the germline V gene are SNHLY and FYNNEI. V was cut by 5 bases and J by 2 bases, with 4 bases left in between. The CDR3 totals 12 residues.

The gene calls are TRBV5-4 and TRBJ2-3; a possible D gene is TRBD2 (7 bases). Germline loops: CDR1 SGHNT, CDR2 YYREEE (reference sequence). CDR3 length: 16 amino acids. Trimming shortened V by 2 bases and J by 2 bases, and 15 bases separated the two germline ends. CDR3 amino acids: CASSFGGGGATDTQYF. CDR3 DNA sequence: TGTGCCAGCAGCTTTGGTGGAGGGGGGGCCACAGATACGCAGTATTTT.

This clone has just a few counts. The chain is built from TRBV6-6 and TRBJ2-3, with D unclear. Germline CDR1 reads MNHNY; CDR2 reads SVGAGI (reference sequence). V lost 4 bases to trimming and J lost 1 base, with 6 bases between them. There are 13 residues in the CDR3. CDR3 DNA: TGTGCCAGCAGTTCGTCCGGCACAGATACGCAGTATTTT. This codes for CASSSSGTDTQYF.

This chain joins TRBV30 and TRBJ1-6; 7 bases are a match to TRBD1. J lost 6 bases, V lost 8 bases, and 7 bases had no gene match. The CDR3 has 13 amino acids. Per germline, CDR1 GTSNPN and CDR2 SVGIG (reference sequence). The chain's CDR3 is CADREMGNSPLHF. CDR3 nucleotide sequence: TGTGCCGACAGGGAAATGGGTAATTCACCCCTCCACTTT.

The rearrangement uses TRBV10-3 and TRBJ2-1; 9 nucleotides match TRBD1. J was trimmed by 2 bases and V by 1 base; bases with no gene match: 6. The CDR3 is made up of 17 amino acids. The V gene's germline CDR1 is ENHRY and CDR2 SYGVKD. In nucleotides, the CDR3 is TGTGCCATCAGTGAGTTCGGGACAGGGCAGACCTACAATGAGCAGTTCTTC. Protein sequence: CAISEFGTGQTYNEQFF.

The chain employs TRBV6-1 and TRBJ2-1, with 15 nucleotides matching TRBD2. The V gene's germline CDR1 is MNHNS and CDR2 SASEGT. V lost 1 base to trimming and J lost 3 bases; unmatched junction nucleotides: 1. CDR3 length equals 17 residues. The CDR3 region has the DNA TGTGCCAGCAGTGAAGAGGGACTAGCGGGGGGCTACAATGAGCAGTTCTTC. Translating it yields CASSEEGLAGGYNEQFF.

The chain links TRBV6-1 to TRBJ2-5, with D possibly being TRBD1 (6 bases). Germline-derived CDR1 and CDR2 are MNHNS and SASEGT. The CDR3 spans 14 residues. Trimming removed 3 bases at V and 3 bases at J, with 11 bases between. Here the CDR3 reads CASSDSRDKETQYF. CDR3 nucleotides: TGTGCCAGCAGTGATTCAAGGGACAAAGAGACCCAGTACTTC.

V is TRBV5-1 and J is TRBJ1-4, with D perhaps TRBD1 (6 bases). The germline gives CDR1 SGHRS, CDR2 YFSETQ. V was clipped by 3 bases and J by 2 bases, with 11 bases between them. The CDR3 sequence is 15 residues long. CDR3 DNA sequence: TGCGCCAGCAGCTACGGCGGGGGCACTAATGAAAAACTGTTTTTT. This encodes CASSYGGGTNEKLFF.

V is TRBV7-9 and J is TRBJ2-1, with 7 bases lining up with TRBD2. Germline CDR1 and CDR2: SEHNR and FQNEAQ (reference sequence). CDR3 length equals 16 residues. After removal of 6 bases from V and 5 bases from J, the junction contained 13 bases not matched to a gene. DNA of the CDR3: TGTGCCAGCAGAGCCAACTGGTGGCGGGGGAACAATGAGCAGTTCTTC. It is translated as CASRANWWRGNNEQFF.

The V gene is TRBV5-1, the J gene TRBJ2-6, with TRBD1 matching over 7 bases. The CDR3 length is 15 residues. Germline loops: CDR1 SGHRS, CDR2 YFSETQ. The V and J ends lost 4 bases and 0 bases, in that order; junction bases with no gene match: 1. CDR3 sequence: CASSAGGSGANVLTF. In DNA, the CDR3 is TGCGCCAGCAGCGCAGGGGGCTCTGGGGCCAACGTCCTGACTTTC.

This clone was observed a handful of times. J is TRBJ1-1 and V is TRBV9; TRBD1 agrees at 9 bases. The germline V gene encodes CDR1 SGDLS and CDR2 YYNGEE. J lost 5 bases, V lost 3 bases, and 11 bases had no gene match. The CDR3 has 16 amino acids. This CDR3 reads CASSARTGARGTEAFF. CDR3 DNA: TGTGCCAGCAGCGCAAGGACAGGGGCCCGGGGAACTGAAGCTTTCTTT.

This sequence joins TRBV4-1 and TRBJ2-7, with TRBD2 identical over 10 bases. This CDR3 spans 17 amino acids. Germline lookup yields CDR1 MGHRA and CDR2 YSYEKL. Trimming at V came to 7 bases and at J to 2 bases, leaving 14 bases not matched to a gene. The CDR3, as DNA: TGCGCCAGCACGCCGGGTATTAGCGGGGGGCCCACCTACGAGCAGTACTTC. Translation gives CASTPGISGGPTYEQYF.

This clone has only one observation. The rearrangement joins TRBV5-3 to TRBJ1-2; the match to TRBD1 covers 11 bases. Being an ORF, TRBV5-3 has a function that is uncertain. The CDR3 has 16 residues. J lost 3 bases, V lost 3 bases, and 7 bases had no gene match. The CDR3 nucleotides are TGTGCCAGAAGCTCTCCCGGGACAGGGGGAGACTATGGCTACACCTTC. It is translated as CARSSPGTGGDYGYTF.

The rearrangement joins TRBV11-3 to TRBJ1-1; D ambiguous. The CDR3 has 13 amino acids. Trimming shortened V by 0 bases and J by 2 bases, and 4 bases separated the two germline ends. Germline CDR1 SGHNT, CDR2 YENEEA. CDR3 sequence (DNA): TGTGCCAGCAGCTTAGATCCAAACACTGAAGCTTTCTTT. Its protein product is CASSLDPNTEAFF.

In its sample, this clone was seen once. This CDR3 is CASGLVRDGTTTMNTEAFF. DNA for the CDR3: TGTGCTAGTGGTTTGGTACGGGACGGGACAACTACAATGAACACTGAAGCTTTCTTT. This sequence joins TRBV12-5 and TRBJ1-1, with TRBD1 as a possible D gene (6 bases). CDR3 length equals 19 residues. Trimming stripped 0 bases from V and 0 bases from J, with 20 bases between. Germline CDR1 is LGHNT and CDR2 is FRNRAP. Filled out from reference TRBV12-5 and TRBJ1-1, the complete variable domain reads DARVTQTPRHKVTEMGQEVTMRCQPILGHNTVFWYRQTMMQGLELLAYFRNRAPLDDSGMPKDRFSAEMPDATLATLKIQPSEPRDSAVYFCASGLVRDGTTTMNTEAFFGQGTRLTVV.

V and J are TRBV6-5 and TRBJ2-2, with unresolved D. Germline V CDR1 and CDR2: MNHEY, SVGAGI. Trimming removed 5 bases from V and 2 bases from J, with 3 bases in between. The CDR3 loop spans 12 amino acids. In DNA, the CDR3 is TGTGCCAGCAGTCAAAACACCGGGGAGCTGTTTTTT. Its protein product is CASSQNTGELFF.

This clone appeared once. The CDR3 DNA is TGTGCCAGCAGCTTTAACGGGCAGGGAGGCGACGAGCAGTACTTC. Translating gives CASSFNGQGGDEQYF. The chain links TRBV13 to TRBJ2-7; tentatively, D is TRBD2 (6 bases). Deletions cut 3 bases from V and 5 bases from J, with 17 bases between. The CDR3 contains 15 residues. Per the germline V gene, CDR1 is PRHDT and CDR2 is FYEKMQ (reference sequence).

The CDR3 bases are TGTGCCAGCAGCTCCAGGGGGAGAACTGAAGCTTTCTTT. Its protein is CASSSRGRTEAFF. This chain links TRBV5-6 with TRBJ1-1; TRBD1 aligns across 7 bases. Germline CDR1 reads SGHDT; CDR2 reads YYEEEE. There are 13 residues in the CDR3. J was trimmed by 5 bases and V by 3 bases; bases with no gene match: 4.

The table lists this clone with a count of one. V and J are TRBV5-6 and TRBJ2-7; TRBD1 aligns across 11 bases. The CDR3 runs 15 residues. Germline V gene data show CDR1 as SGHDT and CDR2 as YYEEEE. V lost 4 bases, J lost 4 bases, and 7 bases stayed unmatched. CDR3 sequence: CASSLRTGGKYEQYF. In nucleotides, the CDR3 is TGTGCCAGCAGCCTGAGGACAGGGGGCAAATACGAGCAGTACTTC.

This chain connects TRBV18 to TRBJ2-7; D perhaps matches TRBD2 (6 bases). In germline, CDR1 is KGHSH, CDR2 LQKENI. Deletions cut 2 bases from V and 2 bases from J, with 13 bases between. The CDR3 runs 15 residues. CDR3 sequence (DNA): TGTGCCAGCTCACCAGAGACTAGACTTGCCTACGAGCAGTACTTC. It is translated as CASSPETRLAYEQYF.

CDR3 sequence: CASSLGTGTAYGYTF. The CDR3 region has the DNA TGCGCCAGCAGCCTAGGCACCGGGACAGCCTATGGCTACACCTTC. The genes are TRBV4-1 and TRBJ1-2, with 7 bases lining up with TRBD1. CDR3 length: 15 residues. Germline CDR1 MGHRA, CDR2 YSYEKL. V lost 4 bases to trimming and J lost 4 bases; unmatched junction nucleotides: 9.

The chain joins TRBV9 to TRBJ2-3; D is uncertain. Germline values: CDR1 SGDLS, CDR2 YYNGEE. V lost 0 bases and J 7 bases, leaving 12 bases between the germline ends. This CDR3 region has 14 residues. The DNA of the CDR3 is TGTGCCAGCAGCGTAGCAGGCTTTGGTTATACGCAGTATTTT. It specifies CASSVAGFGYTQYF.